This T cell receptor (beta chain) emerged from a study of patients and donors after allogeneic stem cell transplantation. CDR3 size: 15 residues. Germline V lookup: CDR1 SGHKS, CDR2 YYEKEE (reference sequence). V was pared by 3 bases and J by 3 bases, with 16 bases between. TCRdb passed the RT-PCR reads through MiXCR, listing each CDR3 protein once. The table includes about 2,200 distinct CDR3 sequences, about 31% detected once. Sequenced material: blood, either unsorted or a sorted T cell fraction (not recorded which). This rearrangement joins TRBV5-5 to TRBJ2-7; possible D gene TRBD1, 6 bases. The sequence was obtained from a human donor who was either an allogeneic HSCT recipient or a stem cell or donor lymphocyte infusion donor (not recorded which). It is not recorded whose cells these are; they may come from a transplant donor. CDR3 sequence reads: CASSWDTSNFYEQYV. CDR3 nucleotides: TGTGCCAGCAGCTGGGACACCTCTAATTTCTACGAGCAGTACGTC.